These 28 T cell receptor beta chains came from one sample sequenced in a study of blood T cell repertoires in COVID-19. Assay used: immunoSEQ multiplex PCR; TCRdb lists only in-frame clones, some missing. This table holds just under 350,000 clones, about 93% found once. What was sequenced was peripheral blood. These receptors all come from a woman aged 18-29 years who had recovered from COVID-19.

The V call is TRBV19, the J call TRBJ1-2; a weak D match, TRBD1 (5 bases). V shed 4 bases and J shed 5 bases, with 17 bases lying between them. The CDR3 spans 15 residues. Germline V gene sequence: CDR1 LNHDA, CDR2 SQIVND (reference sequence). CDR3 amino acids: CASSTPDTFVYGYTF. Written as DNA, the CDR3 is TGTGCCAGTAGTACACCGGACACGTTCGTTTATGGCTACACCTTC.

The V and J genes are TRBV18 and TRBJ1-3, with D unclear. Germline CDR1 and CDR2: KGHSH and LQKENI. The CDR3 totals 15 residues. Trimming pared 4 bases from V and 0 bases from J, leaving 10 bases between. The CDR3 is CASSRGESSGNTIYF. DNA of the CDR3: TGTGCCAGCTCACGCGGAGAGAGCTCTGGAAACACCATATATTTT.

This clone was picked up one time. The V call is TRBV7-9, the J call TRBJ2-1; 7 bases are a match to TRBD2. Germline CDR1 is SEHNR and CDR2 is FQNEAQ (reference sequence). The CDR3 length is 17 residues. J was trimmed by 4 bases and V by 5 bases; bases with no gene match: 14. CDR3 region: CASSTRVGGSRYNEQFF. CDR3 nucleotide sequence: TGTGCCAGCAGCACCCGAGTCGGCGGGAGTCGGTACAATGAGCAGTTCTTC.

The chain combines TRBV4-3 with TRBJ1-1, with 8 bases lining up with TRBD1. J was trimmed by 7 bases and V by 0 bases; bases with no gene match: 1. Germline V gene data show CDR1 as LGHNA and CDR2 as YSLEER. The CDR3 spans 13 residues. For the CDR3, the DNA is TGCGCCAGCAGCCAAGACAGGGGGCATGAAGCTTTCTTT. This gives the protein CASSQDRGHEAFF.

The rearrangement links TRBV3-1 (or the pseudogene TRBV3-2) to TRBJ1-3; TRBD1 is a possible D gene (5 bases). Trimming pared 4 bases from V and 2 bases from J, leaving 12 bases between. From germline, CDR1 is LGHDT and CDR2 YNNKEL (reference sequence). The CDR3 extends over 15 amino acids. CDR3 region: CASSRDSRAGNTIYF. DNA for the CDR3: TGTGCCAGCAGCCGTGACTCCAGGGCTGGAAACACCATATATTTT.

The rearrangement uses TRBV18 and TRBJ1-4; no clear D. The germline CDR1 and CDR2 sequences are KGHSH and LQKENI. Trimming removed 0 bases at V and 7 bases at J, with 15 bases between. The CDR3 contains 16 residues. CDR3 sequence reads: CASSPPRANGGEKLFF. Written as DNA, the CDR3 is TGTGCCAGCTCACCACCGCGGGCAAATGGTGGTGAAAAACTGTTTTTT. The whole variable domain, filled in from reference TRBV18 and TRBJ1-4, reads NAGVMQNPRHLVRRRGQEARLRCSPMKGHSHVYWYRQLPEEGLKFMVYLQKENIIDESGMPKERFSAEFPKEGPSILRIQQVVRGDSAAYFCASSPPRANGGEKLFFGSGTQLSVL.

The chain combines TRBV4-3 with TRBJ2-1; 9 bases match TRBD2. V lost 0 bases, J lost 11 bases, and 11 bases stayed unmatched. In germline, CDR1 is LGHNA, CDR2 YSLEER. The CDR3 consists of 16 residues. CDR3 sequence: CASSQEAGGLFSQQFF. CDR3 nucleotides: TGCGCCAGCAGCCAAGAGGCGGGAGGGTTATTTTCGCAGCAGTTCTTC.

The chain has TRBV7-9 and TRBJ1-6; TRBD1 aligns across 7 bases. V lost 3 bases, J lost 2 bases, and 4 bases stayed unmatched. The CDR3 contains 16 residues. Germline V gene lookup returns CDR1 SEHNR and CDR2 FQNEAQ (reference sequence). CDR3 sequence reads: CASSFGGTAYNSPLHF. The DNA for the CDR3 is TGTGCCAGCAGCTTCGGCGGGACAGCCTATAATTCACCCCTCCACTTT.

The J gene is TRBJ2-3, the V gene TRBV14, with unresolved D. Trimming removed 2 bases from V and 4 bases from J, with 4 bases in between. Germline loops: CDR1 SGHDN, CDR2 FVKESK. CDR3 length: 12 amino acids. Written as DNA, the CDR3 is TGTGCCAGCAGCCAATGGCCAGATACGCAGTATTTT. Translation: CASSQWPDTQYF.

The V and J genes are TRBV12-3 or TRBV12-4 and TRBJ2-1, with D maybe TRBD2 (5 bases). CDR3 size: 13 residues. V was trimmed by 6 bases and J by 7 bases, leaving 13 bases between them. The CDR3 region has the DNA TGTGCCAGCAGAATCCAGAGCGGAAATGAGCAGTTCTTC. Its protein product is CASRIQSGNEQFF.

The chain is built from TRBV24-1 and TRBJ2-7; a weak D match, TRBD2 (6 bases). Per germline, CDR1 KGHDR and CDR2 SFDVKD. This CDR3 has 14 amino acids. V shed 10 bases and J shed 3 bases, with 18 bases lying between them. Written as DNA, the CDR3 is TGTGCCACTCCACCGGAGAGGGACTGCTACGAGCAGTACGTC. It encodes CATPPERDCYEQYV.

There are a few counts of this clone. The chain carries TRBV9 and TRBJ1-2; D might be TRBD1 (6 bases). V shed 4 bases and J shed 5 bases, with 12 bases lying between them. Germline-derived CDR1 and CDR2 are SGDLS and YYNGEE. The length of the CDR3 is 13 residues. The CDR3, as DNA: TGTGCCAGCAGCCCTGGGGGGGCGTATGGCTACACCTTC. It yields the protein CASSPGGAYGYTF.

The CDR3 DNA follows: TGCGCCAGCAGCTTACAGGGGGTACAATATAATTCACCCCTCCACTTT. Residues: CASSLQGVQYNSPLHF. This chain uses TRBV5-1 with TRBJ1-6, with TRBD1 identical over 8 bases. The junction had 5 bases not matched to a gene; V was cut back by 2 bases and J by 4 bases. The CDR3 has 16 amino acids. CDR1 and CDR2 from the germline V gene are SGHRS and YFSETQ.

This chain uses TRBV7-2 with TRBJ2-1; D gene ambiguous. V lost 2 bases and J lost 7, with 15 bases in between. CDR3 length equals 15 residues. CDR1 and CDR2 (germline): SGHTA, FQGNSA. The CDR3 here is CASSLFSHEVNEQFF. Here the CDR3 DNA reads TGTGCCAGCAGCTTATTCTCCCACGAGGTAAATGAGCAGTTCTTC.

The genes are TRBV19 and TRBJ1-2, with 7 nucleotides matching TRBD1. The ends lost 7 bases at V and 8 bases at J; junction bases unmatched: 19. The CDR3 consists of 16 residues. Germline lookup yields CDR1 LNHDA and CDR2 SQIVND (reference sequence). The CDR3, as DNA: TGTGCCAGTACCCCAGGGGAGTACAGGGGCACCGCCGGCTACACCTTC. Its translation: CASTPGEYRGTAGYTF.

Remarks on this clone: This sample includes further DNA sequences coding for the same CDR3. V and J are TRBV7-9 and TRBJ2-3, with 9 nucleotides matching TRBD2. CDR1 SEHNR and CDR2 FQNEAQ come from the germline V gene (reference sequence). After removal of 3 bases from V and 3 bases from J, the junction contained 4 bases not matched to a gene. The CDR3 extends over 15 amino acids. This chain's CDR3 is CASSFSGRATDTQYF. For the CDR3, the DNA is TGTGCCAGCAGCTTTAGCGGGAGAGCAACAGATACGCAGTATTTT.

The chain has TRBV3-1 (or the pseudogene TRBV3-2) and TRBJ2-1; 8 nucleotides agree with TRBD2. Trimming removed 6 bases from V and 9 bases from J; junction bases left unmatched: 10. The CDR3 sequence is 14 residues long. The germline V gene encodes CDR1 LGHDT and CDR2 YNNKEL (reference sequence). This CDR3 is CASSSGTSLAEQFF. The CDR3 DNA reads TGTGCCAGCAGTTCCGGGACTAGTCTGGCTGAGCAGTTCTTC.

This chain uses TRBV5-1 with TRBJ1-3; D call uncertain. Germline lookup yields CDR1 SGHRS and CDR2 YFSETQ. This CDR3 comprises 15 residues. Trimming removed 1 base from V and 0 bases from J, with 8 bases in between. CDR3: CASSLQADSGNTIYF. The CDR3 coding sequence is TGCGCCAGCAGCTTGCAGGCCGACTCTGGAAACACCATATATTTT.

This clone occurred once. The gene calls are TRBV4-3 and TRBJ2-1; 9 bases line up with TRBD1. CDR3 length equals 15 residues. With V trimmed by 4 bases and J by 4 bases, 5 bases remained unmatched. From germline, CDR1 is LGHNA and CDR2 YSLEER. The DNA of the CDR3 is TGCGCCAGCAGCCGTGGACAGGGGACATACAATGAGCAGTTCTTC. Translation gives CASSRGQGTYNEQFF.

V and J are TRBV29-1 and TRBJ1-2; 7 bases align to TRBD1. In germline, CDR1 is SQVTM, CDR2 ANQGSEA. The V gene end was trimmed by 4 bases and the J gene end by 1 base; junction bases not matched to a gene: 3. The CDR3 runs 13 residues. The CDR3 DNA follows: TGCAGCGTTGGCAGGGGGAATAACTATGGCTACACCTTC. Translation: CSVGRGNNYGYTF.

The gene calls are TRBV4-3 and TRBJ2-1; 8 bases map to TRBD2. This CDR3 is 18 amino acids long. The J segment lost 5 bases and the V segment lost 4 bases, leaving 16 bases of the junction unmatched. CDR1 and CDR2 (germline): LGHNA, YSLEER. The CDR3 loop is CASSPLWSGSLFHNEQFF. The CDR3 DNA reads TGCGCCAGCAGCCCCCTTTGGAGCGGGAGCCTATTCCACAATGAGCAGTTCTTC.

J is TRBJ2-3 and V is TRBV7-2; 13 bases map to TRBD2. The CDR3 runs 18 residues. Germline V CDR1 and CDR2: SGHTA, FQGNSA. The V gene end was trimmed by 4 bases and the J gene end by 4 bases; junction bases not matched to a gene: 11. CDR3 residues: CASSSPRTSGSRPDTQYF. CDR3 sequence (DNA): TGTGCCAGCAGCTCACCCCGGACTAGCGGGAGTCGCCCAGATACGCAGTATTTT.

This rearrangement joins TRBV5-8 to TRBJ1-2; 9 bases are shared with TRBD1. Germline V gene sequence: CDR1 SGHTS, CDR2 YDEGEE. This CDR3 is 16 amino acids long. V dropped 2 bases and J dropped 3; count of bases not matched to a gene: 8. The DNA for the CDR3 is TGTGCCAGCAGCTTTCGACCACAGGGGGCTGACTATGGCTACACCTTC. Protein product: CASSFRPQGADYGYTF.

The chain's CDR3 is CASSVAQSDSPLHF. The CDR3 nucleotides are TGTGCCAGCAGCGTAGCTCAGTCAGATTCACCCCTCCACTTT. The chain uses TRBV9 and TRBJ1-6; D unresolved. Germline V gene sequence: CDR1 SGDLS, CDR2 YYNGEE. The ends were cut back, 0 bases at V and 8 bases at J, with 9 bases in the middle. CDR3 size: 14 residues.

The J gene is TRBJ2-6, the V gene TRBV6-5; the D gene is possibly TRBD2 (6 bases). CDR3 length equals 14 residues. V lost 6 bases, J lost 0 bases, and 6 bases lay in between. CDR1 MNHEY and CDR2 SVGAGI come from the germline V gene. The CDR3 loop reads CASSGSSGANVLTF. The CDR3 nucleotides read TGTGCCAGCAGCGGGAGCTCTGGGGCCAACGTCCTGACTTTC.

V usage is TRBV15 and J usage is TRBJ2-3; the D gene is possibly TRBD1 (6 bases). Trimming pared 9 bases from V and 2 bases from J, leaving 21 bases between. Looked up from germline, CDR1 is LNHNV and CDR2 is YYDKDF (reference sequence). The CDR3 length is 16 residues. The CDR3 DNA reads as TGTGCCACTAGTCGTCGCCGGACAGACCTCACAGATACGCAGTATTTT. This sequence encodes CATSRRRTDLTDTQYF.

The rearrangement links TRBV7-2 to TRBJ2-3; D is ambiguous. Per the germline V gene, CDR1 is SGHTA and CDR2 is FQGNSA. With 5 bases removed from V and 8 bases from J, the gap between germline ends came to 11 bases. This CDR3 spans 12 amino acids. Here the CDR3 reads CASSPSPSTQYF. Here the CDR3 DNA reads TGTGCCAGCAGCCCCAGTCCCAGTACGCAGTATTTT.

This sequence joins TRBV4-3 and TRBJ1-2; 7 positions agree with TRBD1. V lost 0 bases and J lost 4; bases outside the gene matches: 2. This CDR3 region has 14 residues. Germline loops: CDR1 LGHNA, CDR2 YSLEER. The CDR3 spells CASSQDRGAYGYTF. The CDR3 nucleotides are TGCGCCAGCAGCCAAGACAGGGGGGCCTATGGCTACACCTTC.